These 15 T cell receptor beta chains originate from one sample sequenced in a study of OX40 agonist ivuxolimab in advanced cancers. Profiled with immunoSEQ multiplex PCR; TCRdb holds only in-frame clones, not every one. This sample has fewer than 100,000 clones, with roughly nine tenths found just once. The sample was CD4+ or CD8+ T cells sorted from blood, taken in a trial of the OX40 agonist ivuxolimab. All receptors derive from an adult with an advanced solid tumor such as melanoma, head and neck, liver or kidney cancer.

The chain is built from TRBV29-1 and TRBJ2-3; 9 bases agree with TRBD2. V dropped 2 bases and J dropped 3; count of bases not matched to a gene: 9. The CDR3 has 16 residues. Germline-derived CDR1 and CDR2 are SQVTM and ANQGSEA. In DNA, the CDR3 is TGCAGCGTTGAACGGGTAGCGGGAGATCTTACAGATACGCAGTATTTT. Translating gives CSVERVAGDLTDTQYF.

V is TRBV2 and J is TRBJ2-7, with D uncertain. The CDR3 loop spans 16 amino acids. Germline CDR1 and CDR2: SNHLY and FYNNEI. Deletions cut 0 bases from V and 0 bases from J, with 12 bases between. The CDR3 bases are TGTGCCAGCAGTGAAGCTAGGAGTTCCAACTCCTACGAGCAGTACTTC. This encodes CASSEARSSNSYEQYF.

The chain recombines TRBV27 with TRBJ2-1; D is ambiguous. This CDR3 is built from 14 residues. V shed 5 bases and J shed 5 bases, with 13 bases lying between them. Germline CDR1 MNHEY, CDR2 SMNVEV (reference sequence). CDR3 region: CASSLLRVDNEQFF. The CDR3 DNA reads as TGTGCCAGCAGTCTCTTAAGGGTTGACAATGAGCAGTTCTTC.

This chain joins TRBV7-2 and TRBJ1-2; no clear D gene. The germline V gene has CDR1 SGHTA and CDR2 FQGNSA. The CDR3 length is 15 residues. V was shortened by 5 bases and J by 6 bases, with 19 bases between the two germline ends. The CDR3, as DNA: TGTGCCAGCAGCCAAGACCTGGGGTGGGGAGATGGCTACACCTTC. As protein: CASSQDLGWGDGYTF.

The V gene is TRBV5-4, the J gene TRBJ2-2; 15 bases match TRBD2. The junction had 4 bases not matched to a gene; V was cut back by 4 bases and J by 6 bases. The CDR3 extends over 16 amino acids. The germline CDR1 and CDR2 sequences are SGHNT and YYREEE (reference sequence). CDR3 in amino acids: CASSHGLAGGAGELFF. In DNA form, the CDR3 reads TGTGCCAGCAGCCACGGACTAGCGGGAGGGGCCGGGGAGCTGTTTTTT.

The chain links TRBV4-2 to TRBJ1-1; TRBD1 aligns across 9 bases. J gave up 1 base and V 0 bases, and 6 bases lay outside the gene matches. This CDR3 region has 17 residues. From germline, CDR1 is LGHNA and CDR2 YNFKEQ. The CDR3 region is CASSQDKTGGANTEAFF. The CDR3 bases are TGTGCCAGCAGCCAAGATAAGACAGGGGGAGCGAACACTGAAGCTTTCTTT.

This chain joins TRBV7-3 and TRBJ2-1, with 9 bases identical to TRBD1. Germline loops: CDR1 SGHTA, CDR2 FQGTGA. The V and J ends lost 2 bases and 4 bases, in that order; junction bases with no gene match: 3. The CDR3 covers 15 residues. The CDR3 region is CASSLGDRAYNEQFF. CDR3 DNA sequence: TGTGCCAGCAGCTTAGGGGACAGGGCTTACAATGAGCAGTTCTTC.

V gene TRBV7-2 combines with J gene TRBJ2-5, with 9 bases fitting TRBD1. The CDR3 has 22 residues. Germline loops: CDR1 SGHTA, CDR2 FQGNSA. The J segment lost 5 bases and the V segment lost 0 bases, leaving 25 bases of the junction unmatched. The CDR3 DNA reads as TGTGCCAGCAGCTTAGCCTATGGGTTAGGGGACAGGGTTGGTGTAAGCCCGGAGACCCAGTACTTC. Translated, it gives CASSLAYGLGDRVGVSPETQYF. The complete variable domain, with remaining parts taken from reference TRBV7-2 and TRBJ2-5, reads GAGVSQSPSNKVTEKGKDVELRCDPISGHTALYWYRQSLGQGLEFLIYFQGNSAPDKSGLPSDRFSAERTGGSVSTLTIQRTQQEDSAVYLCASSLAYGLGDRVGVSPETQYFGPGTRLLVL.

This clone was recorded once. The V and J genes are TRBV12-5 and TRBJ2-7; TRBD2 matches at 11 bases. Per germline, CDR1 LGHNT and CDR2 FRNRAP. V was clipped by 7 bases and J by 4 bases; unmatched bases: 6. The CDR3 runs to 14 residues. In nucleotides, the CDR3 is TGTGCTAGTGCCCCCGGGACTAGCGGTTACGAGCAGTACTTC. Its protein is CASAPGTSGYEQYF.

By share, this clone counts as medium-sized. The rearrangement links TRBV16 to TRBJ2-7, with a tentative D call TRBD1 (7 bases). Germline lookup yields CDR1 KGHSY and CDR2 FQNENV. The CDR3 is 15 residues long. The germline V and J ends were trimmed by 0 bases and 7 bases, with 16 bases remaining between them. The CDR3 DNA reads as TGTGCCAGCAGCCAATCGGGACAGCAAGGGGGGGAGCAGTACTTC. Its protein is CASSQSGQQGGEQYF.

V usage is TRBV27 and J usage is TRBJ2-6; maybe TRBD1 (5 bases). Trimming stripped 4 bases from V and 1 base from J, with 14 bases between. Per the germline V gene, CDR1 is MNHEY and CDR2 is SMNVEV (reference sequence). The CDR3 runs to 17 residues. As DNA, the CDR3 is TGTGCCAGCAGTTCGGCAGGGTACGTTTCTGGGGCCAACGTCCTGACTTTC. It codes for CASSSAGYVSGANVLTF.

The J gene is TRBJ2-3, the V gene TRBV25-1; D is uncertain. The CDR3 consists of 17 residues. CDR1 is MGHDK and CDR2 is SYGVNS in the germline V gene. V lost 4 bases and J 1 base, leaving 18 bases between the germline ends. CDR3 coding DNA: TGTGCCAGCAGTGGGACCGGTCCCGTTACCGGCACAGATACGCAGTATTTT. Translating it yields CASSGTGPVTGTDTQYF. The variable domain in full, with the rest retrieved from reference TRBV25-1 and TRBJ2-3, is EADIYQTPRYLVIGTGKKITLECSQTMGHDKMYWYQQDPGMELHLIHYSYGVNSTEKGDLSSESTVSRIRTEHFPLTLESARPSHTSQYLCASSGTGPVTGTDTQYFGPGTRLTVL.

This clone was detected only once. The chain carries TRBV5-6 and TRBJ2-1; 9 nucleotides match TRBD1. The CDR3 is made up of 12 amino acids. V lost 5 bases to trimming and J lost 8 bases; unmatched junction nucleotides: 2. Germline values: CDR1 SGHDT, CDR2 YYEEEE. The chain's CDR3 is CASSWTGDEQFF. CDR3 coding DNA: TGTGCCAGCAGTTGGACAGGGGATGAGCAGTTCTTC.

This sequence joins TRBV2 and TRBJ2-5, with a weak D call TRBD2 (6 bases). The J call may be wrong; the DNA end is better matched by TRBJ2-7. There are 14 residues in the CDR3. Germline lookup yields CDR1 SNHLY and CDR2 FYNNEI. CDR3 in amino acids: CASSAVAETYEQYF. The CDR3 DNA is TGTGCCAGCAGCGCTGTAGCGGAGACGTACGAGCAGTACTTC.

This sequence joins TRBV19 and TRBJ2-7; a weak D match, TRBD1 (5 bases). The germline CDR1 and CDR2 sequences are LNHDA and SQIVND (reference sequence). V lost 2 bases to trimming and J lost 5 bases, with 7 bases between them. The CDR3 totals 12 residues. In nucleotides, the CDR3 is TGTGCCAGTAGTATACAGGGCAACGAGCAGTACTTC. Translated, it gives CASSIQGNEQYF.